This T cell receptor (beta chain) is drawn from a study of response to subunit inactivated influenza vaccine (dated by TCRdb to between 2017 and 2018). As for the study more broadly: To follow how T cells responded to a trivalent subunit inactivated influenza vaccine, the researchers relied on deep quantitative profiling of the T cell receptor repertoire.

The CDR3 runs 13 amino acids, cysteine and phenylalanine included. The entry retains the CDR3 DNA only, 39 bases that are in frame from base 1. At the junction V is shortened by 2 bases and J by 8 bases, with 9 bases in between. CDR1 and CDR2, looked up from the germline V gene, are MNHNS and SASEGT. On the study overall, not on this receptor specifically: The authors proposed that each seasonal influenza vaccination may bring in only a limited number of new T cells.

Library construction relied on RT-PCR. The run used an Illumina HiSeq 2500. TCRdb applied fastp at Q25 and MiXCR to the public reads, then kept only in-frame beta chains. Rows merge per CDR3 protein into single entries with the most common DNA and genes. The sample table shows about 650,000 distinct CDR3 sequences, and roughly 14% are seen once. The top ten hold 9.5% to 13% of the sample. Concerning this clonotype: What antigen it recognizes has not been identified. It has no much larger one-base neighbor in the sample; base qualities were not kept.

The sample consisted of PBMCs from blood, taken 11 to 12 days after vaccination. Rearrangement joined TRBV6-1 to TRBJ1-4, with a weak D call of TRBD1 (5 bases match). This receptor was obtained from a man in his forties or fifties who received an inactivated influenza vaccine. Donor details come from another sample of the same person, matched by shared clones. The CDR3 amino acid sequence is: CASSETQGEKLFF. The nucleotides read TGTGCCAGCAGTGAAACCCAGGGAGAAAAACTGTTTTTT.